This entry features one T cell receptor beta chain sequence. The antigen is unknown. TCR beta libraries were prepared from cDNA with unique molecular identifiers. MiXCR, applied by TCRdb to the PCR reads, yields one record per CDR3 protein. This sample has about 820,000 distinct CDR3 sequences, with roughly 50% found just once. The data originate from a study of post-analysis software for immune sequencing data. General study points: Included in a set of 5 or 6 TRBV segments more frequent in patients than controls were TRBV5-6, TRBV5-1 and TRBV20-1.

CDR3 length equals 15 residues. The J segment lost 6 bases and the V segment lost 6 bases, leaving 6 bases of the junction unmatched. The V gene's germline CDR1 is MNHNY and CDR2 SVGAGI (reference sequence). The TCR sequence derives from a girl aged 5-17 years with multiple sclerosis. The gene calls are TRBV6-6 and TRBJ1-4; 11 nucleotides line up with TRBD1. Sequenced: blood. The CDR3 spells CASRQGQGVYEKLFF. For the CDR3, the DNA is TGTGCCAGCAGACAGGGACAGGGGGTATATGAAAAACTGTTTTTT.